This T cell receptor (beta chain) was recovered during a study of blood T cell repertoires in COVID-19. This clone was seen only once. TCRdb keeps only in-frame clones here, not all; method: immunoSEQ multiplex PCR. This sample yields fewer than 350,000 clones, of which 65% to 90% are seen a single time; 7.2% belongs to the top ten. Trimming took 6 bases from V and 11 from J; bases not matched to a gene: 12. This CDR3 is built from 15 residues. Germline CDR1 is SGHTS and CDR2 is YDEGEE. Sequenced material: peripheral blood. The V call is TRBV5-8, the J call TRBJ1-6; 9 nucleotides match TRBD1. The sequence derives from a human donor in a cohort sampled during active COVID-19. The CDR3 here is CASINTGTGRPPLHF. CDR3 bases: TGTGCCAGCATCAACACCGGGACAGGGCGGCCACCCCTCCACTTT. Filled out from reference TRBV5-8 and TRBJ1-6, the complete variable domain reads EAGVTQSPTHLIKTRGQQATLRCSPISGHTSVYWYQQALGLGLQFLLWYDEGEERNRGNFPPRFSGRQFPNYSSELNVNALELEDSALYLCASINTGTGRPPLHFGNGTRLTVT.